This T cell receptor beta chain came from a study of T cell repertoires in cytomegalovirus infection. Via MiXCR, TCRdb re-called the reads, giving one row per CDR3 protein. The table shows some 590,000 distinct CDR3 sequences, with over 35% occurring only once. As concerns this clonotype: No antigen is known for it.

Looked up from germline, CDR1 is MGHDK and CDR2 is SYGVNS. The CDR3 consists of 12 residues. Trimming took 9 bases from V and 4 from J, leaving 11 bases between them. The TCR originated in a human donor in good health (CMV status not recorded). Some clones in this sample may be carry-over from other donors' samples. The chain combines TRBV25-1 with TRBJ2-3; D not certain. Sequenced here: cultured PBMCs, sampled from culture after CMV antigen stimulation. This CDR3 is CARLKGADTQYF. The CDR3 nucleotides are TGTGCCAGGTTAAAAGGCGCAGATACGCAGTATTTT.